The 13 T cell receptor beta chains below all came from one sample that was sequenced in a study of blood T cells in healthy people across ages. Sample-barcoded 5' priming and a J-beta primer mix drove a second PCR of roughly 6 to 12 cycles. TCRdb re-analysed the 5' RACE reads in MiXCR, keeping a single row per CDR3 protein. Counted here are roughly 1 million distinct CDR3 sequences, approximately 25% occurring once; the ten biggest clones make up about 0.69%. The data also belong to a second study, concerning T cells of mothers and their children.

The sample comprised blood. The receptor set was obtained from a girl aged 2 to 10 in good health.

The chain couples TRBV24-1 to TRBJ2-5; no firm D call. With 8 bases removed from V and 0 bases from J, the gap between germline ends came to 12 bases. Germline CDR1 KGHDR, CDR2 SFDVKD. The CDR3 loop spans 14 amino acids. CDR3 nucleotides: TGTGCCACCACCCCGAGATGGTACCAAGAGACCCAGTACTTC. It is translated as CATTPRWYQETQYF.

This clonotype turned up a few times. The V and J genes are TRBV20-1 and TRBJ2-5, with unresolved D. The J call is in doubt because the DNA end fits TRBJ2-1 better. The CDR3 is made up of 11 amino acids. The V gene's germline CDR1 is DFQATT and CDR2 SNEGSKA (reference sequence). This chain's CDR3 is CSARDEGEQFF. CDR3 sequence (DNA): TGCAGTGCTAGAGATGAAGGGGAGCAGTTCTTC.

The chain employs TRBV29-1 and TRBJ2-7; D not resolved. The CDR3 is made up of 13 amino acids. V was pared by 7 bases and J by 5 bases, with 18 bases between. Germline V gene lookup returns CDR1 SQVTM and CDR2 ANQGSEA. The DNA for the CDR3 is TGCAGCGCCTCATTGGGTGGGGTCCACGAGCAGTACTTC. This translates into CSASLGGVHEQYF.

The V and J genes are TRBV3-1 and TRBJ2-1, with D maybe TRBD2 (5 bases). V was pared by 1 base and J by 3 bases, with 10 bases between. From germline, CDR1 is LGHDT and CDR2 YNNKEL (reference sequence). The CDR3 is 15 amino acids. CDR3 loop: CASSQAALVYNEQFF. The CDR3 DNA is TGTGCCAGCAGCCAAGCGGCACTAGTCTACAATGAGCAGTTCTTC.

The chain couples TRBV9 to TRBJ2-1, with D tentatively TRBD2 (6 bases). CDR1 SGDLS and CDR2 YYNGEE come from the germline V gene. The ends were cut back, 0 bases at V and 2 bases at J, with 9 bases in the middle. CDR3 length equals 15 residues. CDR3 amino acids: CASSVAGEAYNEQFF. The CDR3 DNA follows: TGTGCCAGCAGCGTAGCGGGGGAGGCCTACAATGAGCAGTTCTTC. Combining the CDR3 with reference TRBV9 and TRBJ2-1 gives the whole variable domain DSGVTQTPKHLITATGQRVTLRCSPRSGDLSVYWYQQSLDQGLQFLIQYYNGEERAKGNILERFSAQQFPDLHSELNLSSLELGDSALYFCASSVAGEAYNEQFFGPGTRLTVL.

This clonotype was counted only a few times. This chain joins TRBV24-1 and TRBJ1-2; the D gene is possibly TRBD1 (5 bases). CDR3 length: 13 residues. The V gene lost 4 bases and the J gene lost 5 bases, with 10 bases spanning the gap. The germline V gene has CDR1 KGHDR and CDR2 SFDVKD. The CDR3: CATSDLGEYGYTF. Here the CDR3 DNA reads TGTGCCACCAGTGACTTAGGGGAGTATGGCTACACCTTC.

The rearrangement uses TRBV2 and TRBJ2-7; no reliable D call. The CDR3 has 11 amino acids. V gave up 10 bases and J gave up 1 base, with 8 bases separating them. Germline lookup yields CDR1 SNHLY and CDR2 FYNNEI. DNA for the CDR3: TGTGCCACCGCTTCATCCTACGAGCAGTACTTC. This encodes CATASSYEQYF.

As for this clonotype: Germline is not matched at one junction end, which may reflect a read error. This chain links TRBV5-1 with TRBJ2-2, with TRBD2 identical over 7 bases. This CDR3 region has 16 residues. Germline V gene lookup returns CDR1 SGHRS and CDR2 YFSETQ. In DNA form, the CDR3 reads TGCGCCAGCAGTCCACTAGCGAATACGAACACCGGGGGGCTGTTTTTT. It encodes CASSPLANTNTGGLFF.

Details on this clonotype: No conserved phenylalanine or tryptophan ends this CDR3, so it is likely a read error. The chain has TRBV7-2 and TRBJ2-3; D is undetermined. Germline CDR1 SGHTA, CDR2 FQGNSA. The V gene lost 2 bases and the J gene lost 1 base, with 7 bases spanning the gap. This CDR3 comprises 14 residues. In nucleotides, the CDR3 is TGTGCCAGCAGCTTAAACCAAGGCACAGATACGCAGTATCTT. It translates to CASSLNQGTDTQYL.

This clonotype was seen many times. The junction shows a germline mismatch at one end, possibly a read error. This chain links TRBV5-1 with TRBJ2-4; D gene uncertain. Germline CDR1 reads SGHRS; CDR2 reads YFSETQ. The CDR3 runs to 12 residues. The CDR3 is CASSLEGNIQYF. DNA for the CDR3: TGTGCCAGTAGCTTGGAAGGGAACATTCAGTACTTC.

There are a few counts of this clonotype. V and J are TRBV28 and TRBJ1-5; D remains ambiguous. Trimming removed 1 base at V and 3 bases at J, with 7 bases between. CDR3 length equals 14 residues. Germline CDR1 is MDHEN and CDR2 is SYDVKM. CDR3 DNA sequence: TGTGCCAGCAGTTTATCCCAGGTCAATCAGCCCCAGCATTTT. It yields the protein CASSLSQVNQPQHF.

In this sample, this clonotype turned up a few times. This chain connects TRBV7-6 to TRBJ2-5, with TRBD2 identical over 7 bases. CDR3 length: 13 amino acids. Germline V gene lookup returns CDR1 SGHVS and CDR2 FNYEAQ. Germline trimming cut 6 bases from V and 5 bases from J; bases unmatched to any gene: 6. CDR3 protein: CASSQAGSETQYF. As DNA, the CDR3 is TGTGCCAGCAGTCAAGCGGGATCGGAGACCCAGTACTTC.

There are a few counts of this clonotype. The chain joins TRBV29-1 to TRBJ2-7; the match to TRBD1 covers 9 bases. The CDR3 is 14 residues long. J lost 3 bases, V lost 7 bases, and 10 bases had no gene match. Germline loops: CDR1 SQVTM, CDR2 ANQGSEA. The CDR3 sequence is CSAGSGTGFYEQYF. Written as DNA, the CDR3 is TGCAGCGCCGGGTCCGGGACAGGGTTCTACGAGCAGTACTTC.